Following are 7 T cell receptor beta chains from one sample sequenced in a study of OX40 agonist ivuxolimab in advanced cancers. Method: immunoSEQ multiplex PCR; TCRdb's copy keeps in-frame clones and lacks some. The sample yields roughly 60,000 clones, 85% to 95% seen once. Material: CD4+ or CD8+ T cells sorted from blood, obtained in a trial of the OX40 agonist ivuxolimab. These receptors were obtained from an adult with an advanced solid tumor such as melanoma, head and neck, liver or kidney cancer.

This rearrangement joins TRBV5-1 to TRBJ2-3; TRBD1 agrees at 7 bases. The CDR3 spans 12 residues. After removal of 3 bases from V and 10 bases from J, the junction contained 5 bases not matched to a gene. Germline V CDR1 and CDR2: SGHRS, YFSETQ. CDR3 DNA sequence: TGCGCCAGCAGCTCCACAGGGGAATCGCAGTATTTT. Its protein product is CASSSTGESQYF.

The J gene is TRBJ2-2, the V gene TRBV7-6, with D possibly TRBD1 on 5 matching bases. Germline assignment: CDR1 SGHVS and CDR2 FNYEAQ. The CDR3 is 15 amino acids. V lost 0 bases and J 3 bases, leaving 8 bases between the germline ends. The CDR3: CASSLAQGYTGELFF. CDR3 DNA sequence: TGTGCCAGCAGCTTAGCCCAGGGATACACCGGGGAGCTGTTTTTT.

The chain links TRBV7-8 to TRBJ2-7; 10 nucleotides agree with TRBD2. The CDR3 spans 16 residues. The V segment lost 4 bases and the J segment 4 bases; nucleotides outside the gene matches: 10. CDR1 and CDR2 (germline): SGHVS, FQNEAQ. This CDR3 reads CASSSGRLAGLYEQYF. The CDR3 bases are TGTGCCAGCAGCTCCGGTCGACTAGCGGGCCTATACGAGCAGTACTTC. The whole variable domain, filled in from reference TRBV7-8 and TRBJ2-7, reads GAGVSQSPRYKVAKRGQDVALRCDPISGHVSLFWYQQALGQGPEFLTYFQNEAQLDKSGLPSDRFFAERPEGSVSTLKIQRTQQEDSAVYLCASSSGRLAGLYEQYFGPGTRLTVT.

The rearrangement joins TRBV4-3 to TRBJ2-2, with D perhaps matching TRBD2 (6 bases). This CDR3 has 17 residues. The V and J ends lost 0 bases and 1 base respectively, with 12 bases between them. The germline V gene has CDR1 LGHNA and CDR2 YSLEER. CDR3 coding DNA: TGCGCCAGCAGCCAAGATCGCGGGACTGTGAACACCGGGGAGCTGTTTTTT. This codes for CASSQDRGTVNTGELFF.

The chain has TRBV4-1 and TRBJ1-5; D not resolved. Germline-derived CDR1 and CDR2 are MGHRA and YSYEKL. Trimming removed 0 bases at V and 5 bases at J, with 5 bases between. This CDR3 is 13 amino acids long. The CDR3 DNA reads as TGCGCCAGCAGCCAAGATCCCTATCAGCCCCAGCATTTT. Residues: CASSQDPYQPQHF.

This chain joins TRBV7-2 and TRBJ2-1, with 7 nucleotides matching TRBD2. V dropped 4 bases and J dropped 5; count of bases not matched to a gene: 17. CDR1 SGHTA and CDR2 FQGNSA come from the germline V gene. The CDR3 has 18 amino acids. For the CDR3, the DNA is TGTGCCAGCAGCTCAACCGGCCCGGCGGGAGTAGGGGACAATGAGCAGTTCTTC. Protein sequence: CASSSTGPAGVGDNEQFF.

The V call is TRBV30, the J call TRBJ2-7; 8 nucleotides align to TRBD2. V shed 5 bases and J 0 bases; nucleotides not matched to a gene: 9. The CDR3 sequence is 15 residues long. Germline CDR1 and CDR2: GTSNPN and SVGIG (reference sequence). The CDR3 DNA follows: TGTGCCTGGCGCCCTAGCGGGTTACTCTCCTACGAGCAGTACTTC. This encodes CAWRPSGLLSYEQYF.